Following are 28 T cell receptor beta chains from one sample sequenced in a study of cytomegalovirus exposure and HLA in healthy donors (dated by TCRdb to about 2017). To prepare the library, the immunoSEQ multiplex PCR assay was applied. The multiplex PCR relied on a mix of 60 forward primers for TCR Vbeta segments and 13 reverse primers for TCR Jbeta segments. Imported from immuneACCESS, the table was reduced by TCRdb to in-frame sequences with V and J called. These copies leave out some clones; in studies compared against another copy, an unresolved V gene accounts for under half, and the cause of the remainder is not known. Counted in this sample were 120,000 or so clones; 80% of them appeared once. More than 2.5% of the sample rests with the top ten. The sample taken for sequencing was PBMCs. The receptors stem from a male donor in good health and CMV-seronegative.

V is TRBV5-1 and J is TRBJ2-2; 8 positions match TRBD2. The junction had 7 bases not matched to a gene; V was cut back by 1 base and J by 2 bases. Per the germline V gene, CDR1 is SGHRS and CDR2 is YFSETQ. There are 17 residues in the CDR3. The CDR3 bases are TGCGCCAGCAGCTTGACTTTAGCGGGGCAAAACACCGGGGAGCTGTTTTTT. It encodes CASSLTLAGQNTGELFF.

This rearrangement joins TRBV19 to TRBJ1-5; TRBD1 agrees at 9 bases. V was clipped by 7 bases and J by 2 bases; unmatched bases: 3. The germline CDR1 and CDR2 sequences are LNHDA and SQIVND (reference sequence). The CDR3 contains 14 residues. CDR3 loop: CASTRTGGNQPQHF. CDR3 sequence (DNA): TGTGCCAGTACCCGGACAGGGGGCAATCAGCCCCAGCATTTT.

This clone was observed a single time. The sample has other DNA sequences that encode this CDR3 too. The V and J genes are TRBV5-5 and TRBJ1-2; unclear D gene. V was trimmed by 4 bases and J by 4 bases, leaving 11 bases between them. This CDR3 region has 13 residues. Germline V CDR1 and CDR2: SGHKS, YYEKEE (reference sequence). The CDR3 bases are TGTGCCAGCAGCCTGTTCGTATTCTATGGCTACACCTTC. As protein: CASSLFVFYGYTF.

The V call is TRBV25-1, the J call TRBJ1-5; D might be TRBD1 (5 bases). Trimming left V 2 bases short and J 2 bases short, with 7 bases between. The germline gives CDR1 MGHDK, CDR2 SYGVNS. The CDR3 extends over 14 amino acids. For the CDR3, the DNA is TGTGCCAGCAGTGAACCGGGGGGCAATCAGCCCCAGCATTTT. It encodes CASSEPGGNQPQHF.

The chain uses TRBV9 and TRBJ2-4, with 9 bases aligning to TRBD1. The germline V gene encodes CDR1 SGDLS and CDR2 YYNGEE. V shed 3 bases and J 7 bases; nucleotides not matched to a gene: 2. The CDR3 sequence is 13 residues long. The CDR3 DNA reads as TGTGCCAGCAGCGGGACAGGGGCCAACATTCAGTACTTC. Its translation: CASSGTGANIQYF.

This clone was observed a few times. The chain employs TRBV5-5 and TRBJ1-5; TRBD1 aligns across 8 bases. The CDR3 loop spans 17 amino acids. Germline V lookup: CDR1 SGHKS, CDR2 YYEKEE (reference sequence). Trimming took 2 bases from V and 6 from J; bases not matched to a gene: 13. CDR3 DNA sequence: TGTGCCAGCAGCTTATCTGTCGTGGGACAGGATTTTCAGCCCCAGCATTTT. This encodes CASSLSVVGQDFQPQHF. The entire variable domain, with the rest obtained from reference TRBV5-5 and TRBJ1-5, is as follows: DAGVTQSPTHLIKTRGQQVTLRCSPISGHKSVSWYQQVLGQGPQFIFQYYEKEERGRGNFPDRFSARQFPNYSSELNVNALLLGDSALYLCASSLSVVGQDFQPQHFGDGTRLSIL.

The chain couples TRBV6-1 to TRBJ2-5; 7 bases line up with TRBD2. The J call may be incorrect, as the DNA end agrees better with TRBJ2-7. The CDR3 totals 15 residues. Germline V gives CDR1 MNHNS, CDR2 SASEGT. The CDR3 spells CASSEEPGGPYEQYF. Here the CDR3 DNA reads TGTGCCAGCAGTGAAGAACCGGGAGGCCCCTACGAGCAGTACTTC.

The chain links TRBV6-1 to TRBJ2-3, with D possibly TRBD2 on 5 matching bases. V lost 2 bases and J 2 bases, leaving 11 bases between the germline ends. The CDR3 covers 15 residues. Germline CDR1 reads MNHNS; CDR2 reads SASEGT. The CDR3 region has the DNA TGTGCCAGCAGTGAACGAGGGCGGACCACAGATACGCAGTATTTT. The encoded protein is CASSERGRTTDTQYF.

The chain uses TRBV5-1 and TRBJ1-1, with unresolved D. Germline-derived CDR1 and CDR2 are SGHRS and YFSETQ. V shed 0 bases and J shed 1 base, with 13 bases lying between them. The CDR3 runs 16 residues. CDR3 region: CASSLAPPGRNTEAFF. CDR3 bases: TGCGCCAGCAGCTTGGCCCCTCCCGGGAGGAACACTGAAGCTTTCTTT.

The chain uses TRBV28 and TRBJ1-1, with 9 bases aligning to TRBD1. CDR1 MDHEN and CDR2 SYDVKM come from the germline V gene. V dropped 8 bases and J dropped 0; count of bases not matched to a gene: 1. The CDR3 contains 13 residues. The CDR3 sequence: CASGDRVNTEAFF. For the CDR3, the DNA is TGTGCCAGCGGGGACAGGGTGAACACTGAAGCTTTCTTT.

This clone was seen more than once but under ten times. This chain joins TRBV4-3 and TRBJ2-1, with TRBD1 matching 7 bases. The trim removed 4 bases at V and 5 bases at J, leaving 11 bases unmatched. The CDR3 extends over 16 amino acids. In germline, CDR1 is LGHNA, CDR2 YSLEER. CDR3 coding DNA: TGCGCCAGCAGCCGGTCCGACAGGGTACTAAACAATGAGCAGTTCTTC. It translates to CASSRSDRVLNNEQFF.

The chain couples TRBV28 to TRBJ2-3, with D hard to call. CDR3 length equals 14 residues. Trimming pared 5 bases from V and 1 base from J, leaving 10 bases between. Germline lookup yields CDR1 MDHEN and CDR2 SYDVKM. CDR3 region: CASSRVPGTDTQYF. For the CDR3, the DNA is TGTGCCAGCAGTCGCGTTCCTGGCACAGATACGCAGTATTTT.

The chain couples TRBV27 to TRBJ2-7; D is unclear. This CDR3 has 14 residues. V was clipped by 3 bases and J by 5 bases, with 14 bases between them. Germline CDR1 reads MNHEY; CDR2 reads SMNVEV (reference sequence). As DNA, the CDR3 is TGTGCCAGCAGTTTCAGCGTACAAACCCACGAGCAGTACTTC. Encoded protein: CASSFSVQTHEQYF.

This clone was counted a few times. This rearrangement joins TRBV5-4 to TRBJ1-1; no clear D gene. Germline assignment: CDR1 SGHNT and CDR2 YYREEE (reference sequence). This CDR3 comprises 14 residues. V was clipped by 0 bases and J by 1 base, with 7 bases between them. CDR3 sequence: CASSLEIANTEAFF. The CDR3 DNA reads TGTGCCAGCAGCTTGGAGATAGCGAACACTGAAGCTTTCTTT.

The rearrangement links TRBV5-4 to TRBJ1-1, with TRBD1 matching over 7 bases. V shed 4 bases, J shed 3 bases, and the junction held 3 bases outside the gene matches. Looked up from germline, CDR1 is SGHNT and CDR2 is YYREEE (reference sequence). The CDR3 is 13 residues long. Written as DNA, the CDR3 is TGTGCCAGCAGCCCCAGGGGGGACACTGAAGCTTTCTTT. It is translated as CASSPRGDTEAFF.

This clone was observed a handful of times. The V and J genes are TRBV4-2 and TRBJ2-7; the match to TRBD1 covers 7 bases. Germline-derived CDR1 and CDR2 are LGHNA and YNFKEQ. V lost 0 bases and J lost 0; bases outside the gene matches: 2. This CDR3 region has 15 residues. This CDR3 is CASSQEGQSSYEQYF. CDR3 sequence (DNA): TGTGCCAGCAGCCAAGAGGGACAGAGCTCCTACGAGCAGTACTTC.

This clone was counted once. CDR3 DNA sequence: TGTGCCAGTAGTATAGTTGGAGGACAGTACAATGAGCAGTTCTTC. This codes for CASSIVGGQYNEQFF. This chain joins TRBV19 and TRBJ2-1; tentative D call: TRBD1 (6 bases). The CDR3 consists of 15 residues. Looked up from germline, CDR1 is LNHDA and CDR2 is SQIVND (reference sequence). The germline V and J ends were trimmed by 1 base and 4 bases, with 11 bases remaining between them.

V is TRBV6-4 and J is TRBJ2-4; D not certain. The V gene lost 6 bases and the J gene lost 6 bases, with 12 bases spanning the gap. The CDR3 sequence is 13 residues long. Per germline, CDR1 MRHNA and CDR2 SNTAGT. The chain's CDR3 is CASSPDGRNIQYF. In nucleotides, the CDR3 is TGTGCCAGCAGCCCCGATGGCCGAAACATTCAGTACTTC.

J is TRBJ2-7 and V is TRBV6-1, with a possible D match to TRBD2 (6 bases). V lost 3 bases and J 5 bases, leaving 14 bases between the germline ends. From germline, CDR1 is MNHNS and CDR2 SASEGT. This CDR3 is built from 14 residues. The DNA of the CDR3 is TGTGCCAGCAGTGACTGGACCACGGGAGACGAGCAGTACTTC. This codes for CASSDWTTGDEQYF.

V gene TRBV30 combines with J gene TRBJ2-7; tentatively, D is TRBD2 (5 bases). Trimming shortened V by 2 bases and J by 2 bases, and 13 bases separated the two germline ends. The CDR3 covers 14 residues. Per germline, CDR1 GTSNPN and CDR2 SVGIG (reference sequence). In nucleotides, the CDR3 is TGTGCCTGGAGTCTAGGAGGACGGCCCTACGAGCAGTACTTC. Translated, it gives CAWSLGGRPYEQYF.

The J gene is TRBJ1-5, the V gene TRBV5-8; a possible D gene is TRBD1 (6 bases). V gave up 4 bases and J gave up 1 base, with 12 bases separating them. Germline values: CDR1 SGHTS, CDR2 YDEGEE. The CDR3 contains 15 residues. CDR3: CASSAGTLSNQPQHF. The CDR3 DNA reads as TGTGCCAGCAGCGCCGGGACACTAAGCAATCAGCCCCAGCATTTT.

The rearrangement links TRBV6-5 to TRBJ1-1; 8 bases align to TRBD1. V trimming: 6 bases; J trimming: 4 bases; junction bases outside the gene matches: 7. The CDR3 is 14 residues long. The V gene's germline CDR1 is MNHEY and CDR2 SVGAGI. CDR3: CASRFGQGGTEAFF. The CDR3 DNA reads TGTGCCAGCAGATTTGGACAGGGAGGCACTGAAGCTTTCTTT.

J is TRBJ2-2 and V is TRBV6-1; 10 bases align to TRBD2. Germline V gives CDR1 MNHNS, CDR2 SASEGT. Germline trimming cut 2 bases from V and 3 bases from J; bases unmatched to any gene: 0. This CDR3 spans 15 amino acids. In nucleotides, the CDR3 is TGTGCCAGCAGTGAACTAGCGGGGGACACCGGGGAGCTGTTTTTT. It translates to CASSELAGDTGELFF.

V gene TRBV19 combines with J gene TRBJ1-1; the D is unclear. The V gene's germline CDR1 is LNHDA and CDR2 SQIVND (reference sequence). This CDR3 comprises 15 residues. V lost 7 bases to trimming and J lost 4 bases, with 19 bases between them. The CDR3 reads CASTGRGGIGTEAFF. The CDR3 DNA reads as TGTGCCAGTACGGGTCGCGGAGGGATCGGCACTGAAGCTTTCTTT.

The rearrangement links TRBV18 to TRBJ2-3; perhaps TRBD1 as D (5 bases). Germline V gives CDR1 KGHSH, CDR2 LQKENI. The ends were cut back, 2 bases at V and 5 bases at J, with 8 bases in the middle. The CDR3 has 13 residues. The CDR3 reads CASSPGALDTQYF. In DNA, the CDR3 is TGTGCCAGCTCACCAGGGGCCTTAGATACGCAGTATTTT. Full variable domain (rest looked up from reference TRBV18 and TRBJ2-3): NAGVMQNPRHLVRRRGQEARLRCSPMKGHSHVYWYRQLPEEGLKFMVYLQKENIIDESGMPKERFSAEFPKEGPSILRIQQVVRGDSAAYFCASSPGALDTQYFGPGTRLTVL.

This clone was observed a handful of times. The chain employs TRBV15 and TRBJ1-3; maybe TRBD1 (5 bases). With 0 bases removed from V and 2 bases from J, the gap between germline ends came to 14 bases. This CDR3 region has 17 residues. The germline gives CDR1 LNHNV, CDR2 YYDKDF (reference sequence). DNA of the CDR3: TGTGCCACCAGCAGAGATCGGGGGAGGACTGCTGGAAACACCATATATTTT. Translating it yields CATSRDRGRTAGNTIYF.

CDR3 DNA: TGTGCCAGCAGCCGGGACAGTGGGAGCTACAATGAGCAGTTCTTC. Its protein is CASSRDSGSYNEQFF. The V call is TRBV5-4, the J call TRBJ2-1, with 7 bases that match TRBD1. J lost 3 bases, V lost 4 bases, and 7 bases had no gene match. Germline V lookup: CDR1 SGHNT, CDR2 YYREEE (reference sequence). CDR3 length: 15 residues.

The chain uses TRBV27 and TRBJ1-2; D gene ambiguous. Germline lookup yields CDR1 MNHEY and CDR2 SMNVEV (reference sequence). The CDR3 runs to 12 residues. V was shortened by 6 bases and J by 7 bases, with 12 bases between the two germline ends. The CDR3 sequence is CASSPRGAGYTF. CDR3 nucleotides: TGTGCCAGCAGCCCACGGGGTGCTGGCTACACCTTC.